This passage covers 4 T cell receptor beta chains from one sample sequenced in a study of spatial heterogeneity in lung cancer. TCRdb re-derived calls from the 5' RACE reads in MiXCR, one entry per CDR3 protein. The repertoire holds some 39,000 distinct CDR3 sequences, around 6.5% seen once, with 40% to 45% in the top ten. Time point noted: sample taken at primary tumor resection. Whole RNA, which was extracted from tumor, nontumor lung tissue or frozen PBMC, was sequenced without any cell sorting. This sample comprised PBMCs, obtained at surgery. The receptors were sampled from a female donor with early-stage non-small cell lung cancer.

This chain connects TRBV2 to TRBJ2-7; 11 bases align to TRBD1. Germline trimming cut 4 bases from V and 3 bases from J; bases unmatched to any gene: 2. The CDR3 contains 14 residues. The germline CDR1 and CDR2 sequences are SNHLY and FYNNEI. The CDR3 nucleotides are TGTGCCAGCAGTGTGGGGACAGGGGGCTACGAGCAGTACTTC. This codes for CASSVGTGGYEQYF.

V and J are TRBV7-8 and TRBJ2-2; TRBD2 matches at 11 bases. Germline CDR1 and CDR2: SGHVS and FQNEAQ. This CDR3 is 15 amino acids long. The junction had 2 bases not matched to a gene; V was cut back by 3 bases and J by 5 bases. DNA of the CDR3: TGTGCCAGCAGCTTTAGCGGGGGGGTAACCGGGGAGCTGTTTTTT. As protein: CASSFSGGVTGELFF.

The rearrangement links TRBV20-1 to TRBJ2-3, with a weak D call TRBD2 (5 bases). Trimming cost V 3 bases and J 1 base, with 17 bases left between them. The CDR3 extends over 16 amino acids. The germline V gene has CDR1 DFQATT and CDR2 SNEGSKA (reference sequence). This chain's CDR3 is CSARMRTSSGTDTQYF. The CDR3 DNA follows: TGCAGTGCTAGGATGAGGACTTCGAGCGGCACAGATACGCAGTATTTT.

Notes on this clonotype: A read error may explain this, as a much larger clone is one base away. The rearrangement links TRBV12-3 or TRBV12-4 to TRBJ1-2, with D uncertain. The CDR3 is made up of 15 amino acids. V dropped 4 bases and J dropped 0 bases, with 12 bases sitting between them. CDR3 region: CASSYHQTSNYGYTF. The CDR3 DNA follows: TGTGCCAGCAGTTATCACCAGACTTCTAACTATGGCTACACCTTC.